Shown below are 26 T cell receptor beta chains from a single sample sequenced in a study of cytomegalovirus exposure and HLA in healthy donors. Assay used: immunoSEQ multiplex PCR; TCRdb lists only in-frame clones, some missing. The sample records under 100,000 clones, 85% to 95% being singletons. Sequencing was done on a sample of PBMCs. The receptors come from a woman aged 18 to 35 in good health and CMV-seronegative.

The V and J genes are TRBV6-5 and TRBJ2-7; TRBD2 might be the D (6 bases). The germline V and J ends were trimmed by 2 bases and 2 bases, with 13 bases remaining between them. Per the germline V gene, CDR1 is MNHEY and CDR2 is SVGAGI. The CDR3 is 15 amino acids. The CDR3 protein is CASSYDSSGTYEQYF. The CDR3 DNA follows: TGTGCCAGCAGTTACGATAGTAGCGGAACCTACGAGCAGTACTTC.

The chain has TRBV7-2 and TRBJ1-2; 7 bases fit TRBD1. V gave up 1 base and J gave up 2 bases; unmatched junction bases: 4. The germline CDR1 and CDR2 sequences are SGHTA and FQGNSA. This CDR3 contains 15 residues. Written as DNA, the CDR3 is TGTGCCAGCAGCTTAGGCGACAGGGAGAACTATGGCTACACCTTC. This encodes CASSLGDRENYGYTF.

J is TRBJ2-7 and V is TRBV4-3, with 8 bases identical to TRBD1. The germline CDR1 and CDR2 sequences are LGHNA and YSLEER. CDR3 size: 15 residues. The ends lost 3 bases at V and 4 bases at J; junction bases unmatched: 8. The CDR3 sequence: CASSHYRDRKYEQYF. Here the CDR3 DNA reads TGCGCCAGCAGCCATTACCGGGACAGGAAATACGAGCAGTACTTC.

The chain uses TRBV29-1 and TRBJ2-5; D is possibly TRBD1 (5 bases). Germline-derived CDR1 and CDR2 are SQVTM and ANQGSEA. With 5 bases removed from V and 1 base from J, the gap between germline ends came to 14 bases. The CDR3 runs to 14 residues. This CDR3 reads CSVTNRSSQETQYF. As DNA, the CDR3 is TGCAGCGTTACTAACAGGTCGTCCCAAGAGACCCAGTACTTC.

In DNA form, the CDR3 reads TGTGCCAGCTTGGACAGGAACACCGGGGAGCTGTTTTTT. Translation gives CASLDRNTGELFF. V is TRBV28 and J is TRBJ2-2; possibly TRBD1 for D (6 bases). The CDR3 totals 13 residues. The V gene's germline CDR1 is MDHEN and CDR2 SYDVKM. The V and J ends lost 8 bases and 1 base respectively, with 8 bases between them.

About this clone: The junction differs from germline at one of its ends, possibly a read error. This chain links TRBV5-1 with TRBJ2-5; 10 nucleotides align to TRBD1. Germline CDR1 reads SGHRS; CDR2 reads YFSETQ. The CDR3 is made up of 13 amino acids. CDR3 region: CASSEQNRDRGNF. The CDR3 DNA follows: TGCGCCAGCAGCGAACAGAACCGGGACAGGGGAAACTTC.

Only one count was recorded for this clone. The genes are TRBV9 and TRBJ2-1, with D perhaps matching TRBD1 (6 bases). V gave up 0 bases and J gave up 7 bases, with 11 bases separating them. CDR3 length: 14 residues. The germline V gene encodes CDR1 SGDLS and CDR2 YYNGEE. The CDR3 DNA sequence: TGTGCCAGCAGCGTAGAAACAGGGATAAATGAGCAGTTCTTC. Translation gives CASSVETGINEQFF.

J is TRBJ2-3 and V is TRBV13; 15 bases align to TRBD2. CDR1 PRHDT and CDR2 FYEKMQ come from the germline V gene (reference sequence). The CDR3 covers 24 residues. J gave up 2 bases and V 5 bases, and 26 bases lay outside the gene matches. Here the CDR3 reads CASSRGGSLGGLAGGHYLTDTQYF. The CDR3 DNA reads TGTGCCAGCAGCAGAGGGGGGAGCCTAGGAGGACTAGCGGGAGGGCATTACCTCACAGATACGCAGTATTTT.

CDR3 sequence: CAWSVKGLAETQYF. In DNA form, the CDR3 reads TGTGCCTGGAGTGTGAAAGGGCTAGCGGAGACCCAGTACTTC. V and J are TRBV30 and TRBJ2-5; D possibly corresponds to TRBD2 (6 bases). V was shortened by 0 bases and J by 5 bases, with 13 bases between the two germline ends. CDR1 and CDR2 (germline): GTSNPN, SVGIG (reference sequence). This CDR3 comprises 14 residues.

The chain couples TRBV5-4 to TRBJ2-5; 7 bases map to TRBD2. The J segment lost 5 bases and the V segment lost 3 bases, leaving 7 bases of the junction unmatched. The CDR3 has 14 residues. Germline lookup yields CDR1 SGHNT and CDR2 YYREEE (reference sequence). The CDR3: CASSSRAGVETQYF. The CDR3, as DNA: TGTGCCAGCAGCTCCCGGGCGGGAGTGGAGACCCAGTACTTC.

The V call is TRBV18, the J call TRBJ2-7, with D maybe TRBD1 (6 bases). The length of the CDR3 is 13 residues. The germline V and J ends were trimmed by 6 bases and 3 bases, with 12 bases remaining between them. Germline loops: CDR1 KGHSH, CDR2 LQKENI. The CDR3 loop is CASSPGQLYEQYF. Written as DNA, the CDR3 is TGTGCCAGCTCCCCAGGACAGCTCTACGAGCAGTACTTC.

The chain combines TRBV7-2 with TRBJ1-3; D unresolved. This CDR3 is 13 amino acids long. Trimming took 5 bases from V and 8 from J, leaving 13 bases between them. The germline V gene has CDR1 SGHTA and CDR2 FQGNSA. The DNA for the CDR3 is TGTGCCAGCAGCCCTCCTGACTCTGACACCATATATTTT. Amino acids: CASSPPDSDTIYF. The full variable domain, with the rest looked up from reference TRBV7-2 and TRBJ1-3, is GAGVSQSPSNKVTEKGKDVELRCDPISGHTALYWYRQSLGQGLEFLIYFQGNSAPDKSGLPSDRFSAERTGGSVSTLTIQRTQQEDSAVYLCASSPPDSDTIYFGEGSWLTVV.

The chain links TRBV6-5 to TRBJ2-7; D gene unclear. The germline V and J ends were trimmed by 2 bases and 0 bases, with 8 bases remaining between them. CDR1 and CDR2 from the germline V gene are MNHEY and SVGAGI. This CDR3 is 14 amino acids long. CDR3 bases: TGTGCCAGCAGTTACGGAAGGAGCTCCTACGAGCAGTACTTC. This gives the protein CASSYGRSSYEQYF.

The J gene is TRBJ2-7, the V gene TRBV5-5; 7 bases are shared with TRBD2. Germline loops: CDR1 SGHKS, CDR2 YYEKEE (reference sequence). With 4 bases clipped from V and 3 bases from J, the junction kept 7 bases outside the gene matches. CDR3 length: 14 amino acids. For the CDR3, the DNA is TGTGCCAGCAGCATCGCCCGGGACTACTACGAGCAGTACTTC. Its protein is CASSIARDYYEQYF. Together with reference TRBV5-5 and TRBJ2-7, the CDR3 gives the full variable domain: DAGVTQSPTHLIKTRGQQVTLRCSPISGHKSVSWYQQVLGQGPQFIFQYYEKEERGRGNFPDRFSARQFPNYSSELNVNALLLGDSALYLCASSIARDYYEQYFGPGTRLTVT.

The chain has TRBV27 and TRBJ1-2; 7 positions agree with TRBD1. The germline CDR1 and CDR2 sequences are MNHEY and SMNVEV (reference sequence). V was clipped by 6 bases and J by 2 bases; unmatched bases: 12. The CDR3 is made up of 16 amino acids. The DNA for the CDR3 is TGTGCCAGCAGCCCGGGGGGGACAGCCAAAAACTATGGCTACACCTTC. Translation gives CASSPGGTAKNYGYTF.

The chain employs TRBV28 and TRBJ1-1; 9 bases line up with TRBD1. Trimming at V came to 6 bases and at J to 4 bases, leaving 0 bases not matched to a gene. CDR3 length: 12 amino acids. CDR1 and CDR2 (germline): MDHEN, SYDVKM. CDR3 protein: CASRTGGTEAFF. CDR3 DNA: TGTGCCAGCAGGACAGGGGGCACTGAAGCTTTCTTT.

The chain links TRBV18 to TRBJ2-4; D is perhaps TRBD1 (6 bases). The CDR3 runs to 16 residues. Germline values: CDR1 KGHSH, CDR2 LQKENI. Trimming removed 0 bases from V and 7 bases from J, with 16 bases in between. CDR3 protein: CASSPPRPGAYNIQYF. CDR3 bases: TGTGCCAGCTCACCACCGAGGCCAGGGGCTTATAACATTCAGTACTTC.

The chain links TRBV27 to TRBJ1-2; 11 bases are a match to TRBD1. CDR3 length: 14 residues. The V and J ends lost 5 bases and 6 bases, in that order; junction bases with no gene match: 5. Germline V gene lookup returns CDR1 MNHEY and CDR2 SMNVEV (reference sequence). For the CDR3, the DNA is TGTGCCAGCAGTCGGGACAGGGGGTGGGATGGCTACACCTTC. Residues: CASSRDRGWDGYTF.

The CDR3 DNA sequence: TGTGCCAGCAGTTTAATGGCTCCCGCCTTCCTGTATTTT. Protein sequence: CASSLMAPAFLYF. The chain uses TRBV28 and TRBJ2-3; D not certain. The ends were cut back, 2 bases at V and 14 bases at J, with 17 bases in the middle. The CDR3 loop spans 13 amino acids. Germline CDR1 and CDR2: MDHEN and SYDVKM. Looking up the rest from reference TRBV28 and TRBJ2-3 gives the full variable domain: DVKVTQSSRYLVKRTGEKVFLECVQDMDHENMFWYRQDPGLGLRLIYFSYDVKMKEKGDIPEGYSVSREKKERFSLILESASTNQTSMYLCASSLMAPAFLYFGPGTRLTVL.

The rearrangement uses TRBV11-2 and TRBJ2-7, with 10 bases aligning to TRBD2. Germline CDR1 reads SGHAT; CDR2 reads FQNNGV. Trimming cost V 3 bases and J 0 bases; bases outside gene matches: 8. The CDR3 loop spans 17 amino acids. CDR3 DNA sequence: TGTGCCAGCAGCTTGGTCCTAGCGGGAGACCTCTCCTACGAGCAGTACTTC. Its protein is CASSLVLAGDLSYEQYF.

The chain combines TRBV19 with TRBJ1-1; tentatively, D is TRBD1 (6 bases). The CDR3 is 11 amino acids. Trimming cost V 5 bases and J 10 bases, with 11 bases left between them. CDR1 and CDR2 from the germline V gene are LNHDA and SQIVND (reference sequence). This chain's CDR3 is CASSWGQSAFF. The CDR3 coding sequence is TGTGCCAGTAGTTGGGGACAATCAGCTTTCTTT.

V usage is TRBV28 and J usage is TRBJ2-7, with D tentatively TRBD1 (5 bases). V was trimmed by 3 bases and J by 3 bases, leaving 9 bases between them. The CDR3 runs 13 residues. In germline, CDR1 is MDHEN, CDR2 SYDVKM. CDR3 nucleotide sequence: TGTGCCAGCAGTTTTAGCAGGGTCTACGAGCAGTACTTC. Translation: CASSFSRVYEQYF.

The rearrangement joins TRBV7-2 to TRBJ1-5; 8 bases match TRBD1. The V gene's germline CDR1 is SGHTA and CDR2 FQGNSA. J lost 2 bases, V lost 6 bases, and 3 bases had no gene match. The CDR3 has 14 residues. CDR3: CASSTGGGNQPQHF. The CDR3 DNA reads TGTGCCAGCAGTACAGGGGGGGGCAATCAGCCCCAGCATTTT.

The genes are TRBV10-1 and TRBJ2-5; tentative D call: TRBD2 (6 bases). Trimming took off 4 bases at V and 1 base at J, with 7 bases between the two ends. The CDR3 loop spans 13 amino acids. From germline, CDR1 is WNHNN and CDR2 SYGVQD (reference sequence). The CDR3 DNA follows: TGCGCCAGCAGTGGCGGGGTCCAAGAGACCCAGTACTTC. Translated, it gives CASSGGVQETQYF.

V and J are TRBV9 and TRBJ2-2; D possibly corresponds to TRBD1 (6 bases). The CDR3 is 15 residues long. Looked up from germline, CDR1 is SGDLS and CDR2 is YYNGEE. Between the trimmed V and J ends, which lost 1 base and 5 bases, there was a span of 12 bases. The CDR3 loop reads CASSVNRVATGELFF. CDR3 DNA sequence: TGTGCCAGCAGCGTAAACAGGGTAGCTACCGGGGAGCTGTTTTTT.

The genes are TRBV28 and TRBJ2-1, with 7 bases aligning to TRBD1. V was clipped by 5 bases and J by 0 bases; unmatched bases: 4. Germline CDR1 and CDR2: MDHEN and SYDVKM. The CDR3 is made up of 15 amino acids. The CDR3 coding sequence is TGTGCCAGCAGTAGAACAGGGGTCTCCTACAATGAGCAGTTCTTC. Translating it yields CASSRTGVSYNEQFF.